The clone carrying this TCR beta chain was seen a few times. The antigen remains undetermined. This record comes from a study of regulatory T cells in long-lasting Graves disease. Both iRepertoire HTBI primers and Arm-PCR of CDR3 regions were used to build the TCR beta libraries. Per the study methods: Identified segments across samples numbered about 56 TRBV and roughly 15 TRBJ. One entry per CDR3 protein results from TCRdb running MiXCR on the multiplex PCR reads. What appears here as the V and J calls and clone size reflects TCRdb's work, not the paper's. The repertoire holds around 450,000 distinct CDR3 sequences, roughly 21% seen once, with about 7% in the top ten. General study results and limits: Graves' patients with persistent disease showed TCR diversity lower than patients newly diagnosed.

CDR1 is LGHNA, CDR2 YNFKEQ, per germline. The germline V and J ends were trimmed by 0 bases and 3 bases, with 6 bases remaining between them. The CDR3 length is 13 residues. Stated time point: persistent/refractory GD, antithyroid drugs over 5 years with positive TRAb. After RNA was extracted from PBMCs, the TCR library was made from it. American Thyroid Association guidelines served as the basis for diagnosing Graves' disease. Sample: peripheral blood mononuclear cells (PBMCs), taken when the disease was refractory, from a patient treated with antithyroid drugs. This receptor was obtained from a female donor with Graves disease. This chain uses TRBV4-2 with TRBJ2-7; D is undetermined. CDR3 bases: TGTGCCAGCAGCCAAGATCCGGACTACGAGCAGTACTTC. Translating gives CASSQDPDYEQYF.